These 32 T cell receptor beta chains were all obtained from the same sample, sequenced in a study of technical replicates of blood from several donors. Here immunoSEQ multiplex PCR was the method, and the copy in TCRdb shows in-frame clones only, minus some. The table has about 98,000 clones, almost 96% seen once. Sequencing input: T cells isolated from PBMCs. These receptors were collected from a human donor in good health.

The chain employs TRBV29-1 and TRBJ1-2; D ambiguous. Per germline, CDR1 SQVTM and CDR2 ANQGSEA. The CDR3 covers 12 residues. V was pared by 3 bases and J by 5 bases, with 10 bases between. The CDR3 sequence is CSVDREGYGYTF. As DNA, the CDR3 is TGCAGCGTTGATAGGGAGGGATATGGCTACACCTTC.

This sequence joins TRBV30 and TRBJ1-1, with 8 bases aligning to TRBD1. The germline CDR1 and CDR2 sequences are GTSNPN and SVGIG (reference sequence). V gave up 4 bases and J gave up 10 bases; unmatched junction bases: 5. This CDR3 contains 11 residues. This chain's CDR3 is CAWIPGGSAFF. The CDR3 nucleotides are TGTGCCTGGATCCCAGGGGGCTCAGCTTTCTTT. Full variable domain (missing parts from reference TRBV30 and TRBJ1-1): SQTIHQWPATLVQPVGSPLSLECTVEGTSNPNLYWYRQAAGRGLQLLFYSVGIGQISSEVPQNLSASRPQDRQFILSSKKLLLSDSGFYLCAWIPGGSAFFGQGTRLTVV.

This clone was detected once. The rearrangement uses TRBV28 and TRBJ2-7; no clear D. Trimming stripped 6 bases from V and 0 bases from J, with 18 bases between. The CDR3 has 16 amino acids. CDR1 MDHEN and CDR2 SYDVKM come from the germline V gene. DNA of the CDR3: TGTGCCAGCAGCGCCCTAGGATTCAAAAGCTCCTACGAGCAGTACTTC. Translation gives CASSALGFKSSYEQYF.

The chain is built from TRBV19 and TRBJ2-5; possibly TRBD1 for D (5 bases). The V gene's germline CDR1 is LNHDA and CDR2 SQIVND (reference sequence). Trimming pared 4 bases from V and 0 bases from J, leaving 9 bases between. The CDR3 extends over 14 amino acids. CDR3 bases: TGTGCCAGTAGTAGAACAGGTAACCAAGAGACCCAGTACTTC. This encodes CASSRTGNQETQYF.

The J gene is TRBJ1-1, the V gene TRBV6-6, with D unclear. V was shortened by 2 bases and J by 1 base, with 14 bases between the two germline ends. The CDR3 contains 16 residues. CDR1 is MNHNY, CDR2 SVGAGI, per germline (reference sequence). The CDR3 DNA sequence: TGTGCCAGCAGTTACGCCACTATGGGAGAGAACACTGAAGCTTTCTTT. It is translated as CASSYATMGENTEAFF.

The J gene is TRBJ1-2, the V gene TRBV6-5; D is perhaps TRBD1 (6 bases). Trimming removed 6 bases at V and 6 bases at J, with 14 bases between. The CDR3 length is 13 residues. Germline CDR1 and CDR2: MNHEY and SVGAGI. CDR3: CASRPRTVHGYTF. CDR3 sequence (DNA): TGTGCCAGCAGACCCCGGACAGTCCATGGCTACACCTTC.

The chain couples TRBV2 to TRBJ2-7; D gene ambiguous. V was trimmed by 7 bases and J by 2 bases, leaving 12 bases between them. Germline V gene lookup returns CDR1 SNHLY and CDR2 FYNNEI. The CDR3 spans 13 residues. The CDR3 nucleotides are TGTGCCAGCATTGGTCAGGCTGCCTACGAGCAGTACTTC. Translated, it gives CASIGQAAYEQYF.

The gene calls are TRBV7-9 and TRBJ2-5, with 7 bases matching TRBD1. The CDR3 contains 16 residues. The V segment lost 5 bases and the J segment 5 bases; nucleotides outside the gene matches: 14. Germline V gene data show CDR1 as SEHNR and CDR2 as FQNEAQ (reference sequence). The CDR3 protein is CASSGKTGSPMETQYF. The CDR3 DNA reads TGTGCCAGCAGCGGAAAGACAGGGAGCCCTATGGAGACCCAGTACTTC.

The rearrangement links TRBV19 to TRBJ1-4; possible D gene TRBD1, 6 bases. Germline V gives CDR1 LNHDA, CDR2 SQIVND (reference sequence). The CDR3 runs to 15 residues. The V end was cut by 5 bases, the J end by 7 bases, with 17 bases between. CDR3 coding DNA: TGTGCCAGTAGTGGGGGCTACAGGGCTGGTGAAAAACTGTTTTTT. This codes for CASSGGYRAGEKLFF.

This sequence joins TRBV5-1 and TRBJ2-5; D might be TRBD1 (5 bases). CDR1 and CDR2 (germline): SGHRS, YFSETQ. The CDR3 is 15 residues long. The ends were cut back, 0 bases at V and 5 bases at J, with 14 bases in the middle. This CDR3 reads CASSLGSGPHETQYF. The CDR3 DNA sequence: TGCGCCAGCAGCTTGGGTTCAGGGCCTCATGAGACCCAGTACTTC. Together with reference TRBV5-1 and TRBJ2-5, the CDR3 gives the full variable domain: KAGVTQTPRYLIKTRGQQVTLSCSPISGHRSVSWYQQTPGQGLQFLFEYFSETQRNKGNFPGRFSGRQFSNSRSEMNVSTLELGDSALYLCASSLGSGPHETQYFGPGTRLLVL.

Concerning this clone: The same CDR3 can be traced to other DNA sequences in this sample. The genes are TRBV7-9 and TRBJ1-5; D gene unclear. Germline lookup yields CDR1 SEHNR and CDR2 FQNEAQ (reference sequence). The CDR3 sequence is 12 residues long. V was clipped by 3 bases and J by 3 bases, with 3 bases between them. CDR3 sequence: CASSFNNQPQHF. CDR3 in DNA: TGTGCCAGCAGCTTTAACAATCAGCCCCAGCATTTT.

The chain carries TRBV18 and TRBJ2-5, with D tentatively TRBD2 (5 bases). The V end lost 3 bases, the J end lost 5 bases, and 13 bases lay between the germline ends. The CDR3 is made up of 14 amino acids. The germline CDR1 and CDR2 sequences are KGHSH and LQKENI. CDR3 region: CASSPTAGRETQYF. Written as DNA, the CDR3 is TGTGCCAGCTCACCTACGGCGGGTAGGGAGACCCAGTACTTC.

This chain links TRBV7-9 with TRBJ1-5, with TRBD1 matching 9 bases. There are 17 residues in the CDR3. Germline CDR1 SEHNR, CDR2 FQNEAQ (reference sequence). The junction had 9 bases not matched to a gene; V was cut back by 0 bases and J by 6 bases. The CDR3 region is CASSLARTGVRVQPQHF. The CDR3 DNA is TGTGCCAGCAGCTTAGCCAGGACAGGGGTGCGGGTTCAGCCCCAGCATTTT.

The CDR3 here is CASFDRVISPGYTF. CDR3 DNA sequence: TGCGCCAGCTTCGACAGGGTTATAAGTCCAGGCTACACCTTC. This chain uses TRBV5-1 with TRBJ1-2; 7 bases match TRBD1. V dropped 7 bases and J dropped 8; count of bases not matched to a gene: 14. CDR1 is SGHRS, CDR2 YFSETQ, per germline. The CDR3 covers 14 residues.

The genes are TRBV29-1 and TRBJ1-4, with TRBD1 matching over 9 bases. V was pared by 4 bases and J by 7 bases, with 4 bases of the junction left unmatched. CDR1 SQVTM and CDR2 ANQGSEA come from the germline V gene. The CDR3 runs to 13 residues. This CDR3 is CSVGTGETEKLFF. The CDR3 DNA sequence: TGCAGCGTTGGGACAGGGGAGACTGAAAAACTGTTTTTT.

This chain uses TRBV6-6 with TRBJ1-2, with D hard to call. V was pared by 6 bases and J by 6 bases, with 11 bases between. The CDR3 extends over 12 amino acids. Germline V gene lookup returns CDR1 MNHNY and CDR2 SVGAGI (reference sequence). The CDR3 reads CASSHVSDGYTF. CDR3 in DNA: TGTGCCAGCAGCCATGTGAGTGATGGCTACACCTTC.

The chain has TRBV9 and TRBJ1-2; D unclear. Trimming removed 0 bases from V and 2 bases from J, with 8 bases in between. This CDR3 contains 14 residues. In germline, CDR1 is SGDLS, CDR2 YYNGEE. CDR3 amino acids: CASSVGAQNYGYTF. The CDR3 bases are TGTGCCAGCAGCGTAGGGGCACAAAACTATGGCTACACCTTC.

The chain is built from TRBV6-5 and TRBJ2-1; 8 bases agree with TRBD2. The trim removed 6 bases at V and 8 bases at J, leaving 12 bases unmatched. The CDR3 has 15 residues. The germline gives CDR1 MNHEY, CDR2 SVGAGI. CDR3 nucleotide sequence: TGTGCCAGCAGCCAGCTAGCGGGTGGTATCGATGAGCAGTTCTTC. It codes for CASSQLAGGIDEQFF.

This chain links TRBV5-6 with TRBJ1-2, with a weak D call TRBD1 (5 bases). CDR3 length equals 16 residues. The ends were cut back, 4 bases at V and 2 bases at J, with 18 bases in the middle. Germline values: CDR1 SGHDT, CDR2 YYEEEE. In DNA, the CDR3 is TGTGCCAGCAGCGCCCTAGGACACGACCTCAACTATGGCTACACCTTC. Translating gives CASSALGHDLNYGYTF. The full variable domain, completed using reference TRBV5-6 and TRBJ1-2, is DAGVTQSPTHLIKTRGQQVTLRCSPKSGHDTVSWYQQALGQGPQFIFQYYEEEERQRGNFPDRFSGHQFPNYSSELNVNALLLGDSALYLCASSALGHDLNYGYTFGSGTRLTVV.

In DNA form, the CDR3 reads TGTGCCAGCAGCGTAAGACAGGGGGCAACCTACGAGCAGTACTTC. Its protein product is CASSVRQGATYEQYF. This chain joins TRBV7-2 and TRBJ2-7, with TRBD1 matching 10 bases. Trimming cost V 5 bases and J 2 bases; bases outside gene matches: 6. The CDR3 consists of 15 residues. Germline V CDR1 and CDR2: SGHTA, FQGNSA.

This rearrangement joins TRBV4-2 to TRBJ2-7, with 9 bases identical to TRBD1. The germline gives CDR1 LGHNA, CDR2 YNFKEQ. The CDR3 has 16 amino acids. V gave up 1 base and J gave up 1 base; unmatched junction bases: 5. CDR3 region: CASSQVSGTGSYEQYF. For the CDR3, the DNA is TGTGCCAGCAGCCAAGTCTCCGGGACAGGGTCCTACGAGCAGTACTTC.

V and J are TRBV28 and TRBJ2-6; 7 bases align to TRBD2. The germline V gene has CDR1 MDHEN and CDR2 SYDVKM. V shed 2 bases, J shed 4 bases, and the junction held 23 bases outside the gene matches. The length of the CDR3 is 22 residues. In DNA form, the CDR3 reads TGTGCCAGCAGTTTAACTCGATCTACGTTCGGCGGGAGCGTGCGGGGGGCCAACGTCCTGACTTTC. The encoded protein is CASSLTRSTFGGSVRGANVLTF.

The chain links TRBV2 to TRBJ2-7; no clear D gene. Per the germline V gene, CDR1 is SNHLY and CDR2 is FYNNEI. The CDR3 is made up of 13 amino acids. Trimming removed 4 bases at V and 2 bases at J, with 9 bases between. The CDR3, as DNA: TGTGCCAGCAGTGCCGACACGGCCTACGAGCAGTACTTC. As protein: CASSADTAYEQYF. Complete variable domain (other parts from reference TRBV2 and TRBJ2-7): EPEVTQTPSHQVTQMGQEVILRCVPISNHLYFYWYRQILGQKVEFLVSFYNNEISEKSEIFDDQFSVERPDGSNFTLKIRSTKLEDSAMYFCASSADTAYEQYFGPGTRLTVT.

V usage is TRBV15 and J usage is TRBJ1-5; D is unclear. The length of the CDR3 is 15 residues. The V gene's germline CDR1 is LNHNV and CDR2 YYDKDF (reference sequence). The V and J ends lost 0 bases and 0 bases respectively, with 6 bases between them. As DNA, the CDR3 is TGTGCCACCAGCAGAGATCAGGATAGCAATCAGCCCCAGCATTTT. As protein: CATSRDQDSNQPQHF.

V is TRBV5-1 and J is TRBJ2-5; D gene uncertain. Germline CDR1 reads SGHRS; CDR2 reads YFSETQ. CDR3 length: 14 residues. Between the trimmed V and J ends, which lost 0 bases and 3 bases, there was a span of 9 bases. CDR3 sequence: CASSLAWAEETQYF. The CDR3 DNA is TGCGCCAGCAGCTTGGCCTGGGCAGAAGAGACCCAGTACTTC.

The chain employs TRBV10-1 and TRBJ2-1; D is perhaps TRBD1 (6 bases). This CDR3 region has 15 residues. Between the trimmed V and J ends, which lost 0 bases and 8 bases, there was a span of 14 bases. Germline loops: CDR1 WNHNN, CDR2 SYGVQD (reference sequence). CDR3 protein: CASSESGAGMYEQFF. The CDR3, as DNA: TGCGCCAGCAGTGAGTCGGGGGCCGGGATGTATGAGCAGTTCTTC.

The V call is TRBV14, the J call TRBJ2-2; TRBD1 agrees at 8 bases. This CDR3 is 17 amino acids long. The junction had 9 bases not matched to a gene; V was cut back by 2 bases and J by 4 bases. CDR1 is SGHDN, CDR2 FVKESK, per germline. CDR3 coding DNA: TGTGCCAGCAGCCAATGGACAGGGAAAGATGGCACCGGGGAGCTGTTTTTT. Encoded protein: CASSQWTGKDGTGELFF.

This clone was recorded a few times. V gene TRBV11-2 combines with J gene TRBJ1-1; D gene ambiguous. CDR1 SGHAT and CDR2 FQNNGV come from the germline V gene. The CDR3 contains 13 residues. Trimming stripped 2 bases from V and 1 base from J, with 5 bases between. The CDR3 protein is CASSLQENTEAFF. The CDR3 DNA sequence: TGTGCCAGCAGCTTACAGGAGAACACTGAAGCTTTCTTT.

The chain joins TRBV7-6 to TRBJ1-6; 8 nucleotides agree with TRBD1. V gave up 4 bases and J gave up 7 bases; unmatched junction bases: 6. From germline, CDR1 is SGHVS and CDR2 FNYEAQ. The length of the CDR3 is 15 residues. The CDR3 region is CASSSETGVNSPLHF. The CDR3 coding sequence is TGTGCCAGCAGCTCAGAGACAGGGGTAAATTCACCCCTCCACTTT.

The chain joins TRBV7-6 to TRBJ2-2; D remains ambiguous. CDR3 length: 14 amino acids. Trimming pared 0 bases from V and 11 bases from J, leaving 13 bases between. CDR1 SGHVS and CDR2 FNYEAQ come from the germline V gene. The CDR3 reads CASSLALGLGELFF. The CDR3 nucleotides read TGTGCCAGCAGCTTAGCGCTCGGGTTAGGAGAGCTGTTTTTT.

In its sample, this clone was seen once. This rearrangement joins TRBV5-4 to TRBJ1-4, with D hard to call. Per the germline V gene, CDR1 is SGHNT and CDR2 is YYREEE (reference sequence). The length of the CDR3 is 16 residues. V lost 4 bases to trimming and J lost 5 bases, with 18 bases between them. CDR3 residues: CASSASSDGENEKLFF. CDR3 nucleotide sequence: TGTGCCAGCAGCGCGTCGTCGGACGGGGAAAATGAAAAACTGTTTTTT. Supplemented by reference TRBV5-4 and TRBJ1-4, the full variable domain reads ETGVTQSPTHLIKTRGQQVTLRCSSQSGHNTVSWYQQALGQGPQFIFQYYREEENGRGNFPPRFSGLQFPNYSSELNVNALELDDSALYLCASSASSDGENEKLFFGSGTQLSVL.

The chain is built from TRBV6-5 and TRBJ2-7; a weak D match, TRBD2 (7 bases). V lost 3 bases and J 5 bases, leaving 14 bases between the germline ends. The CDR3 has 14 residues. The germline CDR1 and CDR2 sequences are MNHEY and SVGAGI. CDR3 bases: TGTGCCAGCAGTTATTACGGGGGGCCCCACGAGCAGTACTTC. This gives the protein CASSYYGGPHEQYF.